A selection of T cell receptor beta chains follows, all from one sample in a study of T cell repertoires in cytomegalovirus infection. These receptors have no identified antigens. In TCRdb, the reads were re-called with MiXCR into one record per CDR3 protein. This sample has a few hundred thousand distinct CDR3 sequences; under 45% occur once, and the top ten carry around 45%. The material was cultured PBMCs, obtained from culture after CMV antigen stimulation. The receptor source for this set is a human donor in good health (CMV status not recorded). Some clones in this sample may be carry-over from other donors' samples. The CDR3 runs from the conserved cysteine through the conserved F or W. The D gene is left open where the match is weak. The size field is filled for only some rows; it gives once, few, many or a size class.

>TRBJ2-7|few|TRBV7-2|NA
TGTGCCAGCAGCTTGACACCCTCGGGGGGCGGGCAGTACTTC
CASSLTPSGGGQYF
>TRBJ2-5|NA|TRBV27|NA
TGTGCCAGCACCTTTGGAGAGACCCAGTACTTC
CASTFGETQYF
>TRBJ2-7|NA|TRBV2|NA
TGTGCCAGCAAGCCAGGGCCCTACGAGCAGTACTTC
CASKPGPYEQYF
>TRBJ1-4|NA|TRBV7-6|NA
TGTGCCAGCAGCACAAGGGCCTCCCAAGGGGAAAAACTGTTTTTT
CASSTRASQGEKLFF
>TRBJ1-3|NA|TRBV5-1|NA
TGCGCCAGCAGCTTGGATGGCCCGGATTTTTCTGGAAACACCATATATTTT
CASSLDGPDFSGNTIYF
>TRBJ2-7|NA|TRBV7-8|NA
TGTGCCAGCAGCTTGAACAGGGAGATAGGGGAGCAGTACTTC
CASSLNREIGEQYF
>TRBJ1-6|NA|TRBV27|TRBD1
TGTGCCAGCAGTTTATCGAGGGACAGGGTCTTATCTCTCCACTTT
CASSLSRDRVLSLHF
>TRBJ2-1|few|TRBV7-2|NA
TGTGCCAGCAGCCGCTCGGTCGGGTCCTACAATGAGCAGTTCTTC
CASSRSVGSYNEQFF
>TRBJ2-5|NA|TRBV29-1|TRBD2
TGCAGCGTTGAAAGCGGGAGGGCCGGAAAGACCCAGTACTTC
CSVESGRAGKTQYF
>TRBJ1-4|NA|TRBV18|NA
TGTGCCAGCTCACCACCGAGGGCAACTAATGAAAAACTGTTTTTT
CASSPPRATNEKLFF
>TRBJ2-7|NA|TRBV7-2|TRBD1
TGTGCCAGCAGCTCCGACGGGACAGGGTCTCACGAGCAGTACTTC
CASSSDGTGSHEQYF
>TRBJ1-1|few|TRBV7-9|NA
TGTGCCAGCAGCCGTCACAGGGATGAAGCTTTCTTT
CASSRHRDEAFF
>TRBJ2-1|NA|TRBV12-3/TRBV12-4|NA
TGTGCCAGCAGTCCCAGTTCCGCGGTCTCCTACAATGAGCAGTTCTTC
CASSPSSAVSYNEQFF
>TRBJ2-3|few|TRBV7-6|TRBD2
TGTGCCAGCAAAAGCGGGGGTTCAGATACGCAGTATTTT
CASKSGGSDTQYF
>TRBJ2-7|NA|TRBV7-3|NA
TGTGCCAGCGGCGCGACCTCCGCCTACGAGCAGTACTTC
CASGATSAYEQYF
>TRBJ2-5|NA|TRBV7-2|TRBD1
TGTGCCAGCAGCCCGACAGGGGGCCCCATCCAAGAGACCCAGTACTTC
CASSPTGGPIQETQYF
>TRBJ1-1|NA|TRBV20-1|TRBD1
TGCAGTGCTTGGGACAGTATGAACACTGAAGCTTTCTTT
CSAWDSMNTEAFF
>TRBJ2-3|NA|TRBV6-2/TRBV6-3|NA
TGTGCCAGCAGTTACGGAAGATTCTTAGGGGGTACGCAGTATTTT
CASSYGRFLGGTQYF
>TRBJ1-1|NA|TRBV28|TRBD1
TGTGCCAGCAACAGGGGGACCATGAACACTGAAGCTTTCTTT
CASNRGTMNTEAFF
>TRBJ1-1|once|TRBV19|NA
TGTGCCAGTAGTTTCCGAGGGGATAACACTGAAGCTTTCTTT
CASSFRGDNTEAFF
>TRBJ2-1|few|TRBV15|NA
TGTGCCACCTCCGGGACCGACTCGCCTTACAATGAGCAGTTCTTC
CATSGTDSPYNEQFF
>TRBJ2-1|NA|TRBV5-4|TRBD2
TGTGCCAGCAGCTTGGGTGGTGGGAGGGGTCTATACAATGAGCAGTTCTTC
CASSLGGGRGLYNEQFF
>TRBJ1-5|NA|TRBV19|TRBD1
TGTGCCAGTAGTAACCCTATCCCGGGACAGAATCAGCCCCAGCATTTT
CASSNPIPGQNQPQHF
>TRBJ2-1|NA|TRBV7-6|NA
TGTGCCAGCAGCTTAGCGGGCAGGGGAGGCTACAATGAGCAGTTCTTC
CASSLAGRGGYNEQFF
>TRBJ1-1|NA|TRBV5-1|NA
TGCGCCAGCAGCTTTTCGGGGACAAATGAAGCTTTCTTT
CASSFSGTNEAFF
>TRBJ1-4|many|TRBV7-2|NA
TGTGCCAGCAGCTTCGCGAACAGGAATGAAAAACTGTTTTTT
CASSFANRNEKLFF
>TRBJ2-1|few|TRBV7-2|NA
TGTGCCAGCAGCTTATGGTCGGGGACTTACAATGAGCAGTTCTTC
CASSLWSGTYNEQFF
>TRBJ2-1|NA|TRBV5-6|TRBD1
TGTGCCAGCAGCCCCGGGACAGGGAGGTACAATGAGCAGTTCTTC
CASSPGTGRYNEQFF
>TRBJ1-1|NA|TRBV7-2|NA
TGTGCCAGCAGCATTAACCATGGCCGGGGCACTGAAGCTTTCTTT
CASSINHGRGTEAFF
>TRBJ2-1|few|TRBV7-2|TRBD2
TGTGCCAGCAGCCTCCAAATTACTAGCGGGAGAGATGAGCAGTTCTTC
CASSLQITSGRDEQFF
>TRBJ2-2|NA|TRBV20-1|TRBD2
TGCAGTGCTAGACTAGCGGGGGGCTACACCGGGGAGCTGTTTTTT
CSARLAGGYTGELFF
>TRBJ2-5|NA|TRBV11-2|NA
TGTGCCAGCAGCCATCTCCTCTCCACCGAGACCCAGTACTTC
CASSHLLSTETQYF
>TRBJ2-3|few|TRBV20-1|NA
TGCAGTGCGTCCTTCCTAGGGGGCACAGATACGCAGTATTTT
CSASFLGGTDTQYF
>TRBJ2-5|NA|TRBV6-1|TRBD2
TGTGCCACCGGGGAAGGCGGGGGAGAGACCCAGTACTTC
CATGEGGGETQYF
>TRBJ1-2|NA|TRBV7-8|NA
TGTGCCAGCAGCTTAGGGAGGTTTCTAGGTTTCACGGGCTACACCTTC
CASSLGRFLGFTGYTF
>TRBJ2-7|few|TRBV7-2|TRBD1
TGTGCCAGCAGCTTACTGCCAGGGGGCTACGAGCAGTACTTC
CASSLLPGGYEQYF
>TRBJ2-3|many|TRBV7-2|NA
TGTGCCAGCAGCTTAGTTCTAGCCAGCGATACGCAGTATTTT
CASSLVLASDTQYF
>TRBJ2-7|NA|TRBV7-2|TRBD2
TGTGCCAGCAGCTCCCTAAGCGGGGTGTACGAGCAGTACTTC
CASSSLSGVYEQYF
>TRBJ2-6|NA|TRBV7-9|TRBD1
TGTGCCAGCAGCTTGTGGACAGGGGCGGCTAAGACATGGGCTGGGGCCAACGTCCTGACTTTC
CASSLWTGAAKTWAGANVLTF
>TRBJ2-2|NA|TRBV7-2|TRBD2
TGTGCCAGCAGCCCAGACCCCGGGACTAGCGGGACGAACACCGGGGAGCTGTTTTTT
CASSPDPGTSGTNTGELFF
>TRBJ2-5|many|TRBV7-2|NA
TGTGCCAGCAGCTCCCGACGAACCCAAGAGACCCAGTACTTC
CASSSRRTQETQYF
>TRBJ2-1|NA|TRBV12-3/TRBV12-4|NA
TGTGCCAGCAGTTTAGGGGCTATACCCTACAATGAGCAGTTCTTC
CASSLGAIPYNEQFF
>TRBJ2-1|NA|TRBV27|TRBD2
TGTGCCAGCCATGGACTAGCGGCACAGGAGCAGTTCTTC
CASHGLAAQEQFF
>TRBJ2-1|NA|TRBV5-4|TRBD2
TGTGCCAGCAGCTCAAAGTTTAGGACTAGTAACGATGAGCAGTTCTTC
CASSSKFRTSNDEQFF
>TRBJ2-7|once|TRBV7-9|NA
TGTGCCAGCAGCTTAGCGTACGGGGCCCTAAACGAGCAGTACTTC
CASSLAYGALNEQYF
>TRBJ1-2|few|TRBV7-2|NA
TGTGCCAGCAGCTCGCGTAAGTTCGGGACAAACTATGGCTACACCTTC
CASSSRKFGTNYGYTF
>TRBJ2-3|NA|TRBV7-2|TRBD2
TGTGCCAGCAGTGTGGGGCGGGGGGTGGGAGATACGCAGTATTTT
CASSVGRGVGDTQYF
>TRBJ2-7|once|TRBV11-2|TRBD2
TGTGCCAGCAGCTTTGGTAGCGGGAGTCTGAAAGAGCAGTACTTC
CASSFGSGSLKEQYF
>TRBJ1-2|once|TRBV6-2/TRBV6-3|NA
TGTGCCAGCAGTTACCGCCTTCACTATGGCTACACCTTC
CASSYRLHYGYTF
>TRBJ2-1|NA|TRBV28|NA
TGTGCCAGCAGTGGGGGGGGCCCGGACAATGAGCAGTTCTTC
CASSGGGPDNEQFF
>TRBJ2-3|NA|TRBV7-2|NA
TGTGCCAGCAGCCCGAAGACAGGTTCTAGCACAGATACGCAGTATTTT
CASSPKTGSSTDTQYF
>TRBJ1-2|few|TRBV28|NA
TGTGCCAGCAGGATTGACAGGTTTAATGGCTACACCTTC
CASRIDRFNGYTF
>TRBJ1-2|NA|TRBV5-6|NA
TGTGCCAGCAGCCCCCTGGCGGGCGGCTACACCTTC
CASSPLAGGYTF
>TRBJ2-3|NA|TRBV20-1|NA
TGCAGTTCCCGGGACAACCGTAGGGACACAGATACGCAGTATTTT
CSSRDNRRDTDTQYF